A selection of T cell receptor beta chains follows, all from one sample in a study of cytomegalovirus exposure and HLA in healthy donors. Method: immunoSEQ multiplex PCR; TCRdb's copy keeps in-frame clones and lacks some. This sample yields 120,000 or so clones, of which about three quarters are seen a single time; 2.5% to 3% belongs to the top ten. What was sequenced was PBMCs. These receptors were collected from a woman aged 60-75 years in good health and CMV-seropositive. Both conserved end residues are part of each CDR3. Fields, in order: V gene, J gene, D gene, clone size, CDR3 protein, CDR3 DNA. D genes are given only for firm matches. Only some rows state a clone size, as once, few, many or a class for expanded clones.

>TRBV5-1|TRBJ1-3|-|-
CASSLTGYIGNTIYF
TGCGCCAGCAGCCTTACAGGGTACATCGGAAACACCATATATTTT
>TRBV5-1|TRBJ2-1|TRBD2|-
CASSLGRREGYNEQFF
TGCGCCAGCAGCTTGGGTCGCCGGGAGGGATACAATGAGCAGTTCTTC
>TRBV6-1|TRBJ1-2|-|-
CASDANYGYTF
TGTGCCAGCGATGCGAACTATGGCTACACCTTC
>TRBV9|TRBJ2-5|TRBD2|-
CASSVGPSGRAGETQYF
TGTGCCAGCAGCGTAGGCCCTAGCGGGAGGGCCGGGGAGACCCAGTACTTC
>TRBV5-1|TRBJ1-6|TRBD1|-
CASSFAIRDRRYNSPLHF
TGCGCCAGCAGCTTCGCAATCCGGGACAGGCGGTATAATTCACCCCTCCACTTT
>TRBV18|TRBJ2-7|TRBD1|-
CASSRPGQGSVYEQYF
TGTGCCAGCTCACGACCGGGACAGGGGTCGGTGTACGAGCAGTACTTC
>TRBV6-1|TRBJ2-3|TRBD2|-
CASSDLWGGMGADTQYF
TGTGCCAGCAGTGACCTATGGGGGGGAATGGGAGCAGATACGCAGTATTTT
>TRBV27|TRBJ2-7|TRBD1|once
CASKMGTGGVEQYF
TGTGCCAGCAAAATGGGGACAGGGGGGGTCGAGCAGTACTTC
>TRBV4-2|TRBJ1-2|-|-
CASSQDLVGSYGYTF
TGTGCCAGCAGCCAAGATCTGGTAGGGAGCTATGGCTACACCTTC
>TRBV7-3|TRBJ2-1|-|once
CASSLTLVPTGNEQFF
TGTGCCAGCAGCTTAACTCTGGTTCCAACGGGGAATGAGCAGTTCTTC
>TRBV2|TRBJ1-2|TRBD1|-
CASSERQGVDGYTF
TGTGCCAGCAGTGAACGACAGGGGGTCGATGGCTACACCTTC
>TRBV7-6|TRBJ1-3|-|-
CASSEQPSGNTIYF
TGTGCCAGCAGCGAACAGCCCTCTGGAAACACCATATATTTT
>TRBV13|TRBJ1-4|-|-
CASSFLGSREKLFF
TGTGCCAGCAGCTTCCTTGGTTCGCGCGAAAAACTGTTTTTT
>TRBV27|TRBJ2-1|-|-
CAKRRVDEQFF
TGTGCCAAGAGGCGGGTGGATGAGCAGTTCTTC
>TRBV7-6|TRBJ2-5|TRBD1|once
CASSLAVPGQVRPLEQYF
TGTGCCAGCAGCTTAGCTGTCCCGGGACAGGTACGACCGCTAGAGCAGTACTTC
>TRBV7-9|TRBJ2-7|TRBD1|-
CSSVSTYTGVESYEQYF
TGTTCCAGCGTGTCGACCTACACAGGGGTGGAGTCCTACGAGCAGTACTTC
>TRBV2|TRBJ2-3|TRBD2|few
CASEEGGAPYAQYF
TGTGCCAGCGAGGAGGGAGGGGCTCCTTACGCGCAGTATTTT
>TRBV5-4|TRBJ1-2|TRBD1|-
CASSSPGQGVYGYTF
TGTGCCAGCAGCTCCCCCGGACAGGGGGTCTATGGCTACACCTTC
>TRBV5-1|TRBJ2-5|-|-
CASSLARVETQYF
TGCGCCAGCAGCTTGGCCAGGGTGGAGACCCAGTACTTC
>TRBV27|TRBJ2-6|-|-
CASSLWRPGAGANVLTF
TGTGCCAGCAGTTTATGGCGACCAGGGGCTGGGGCCAACGTCCTGACTTTC
>TRBV7-8|TRBJ1-3|TRBD1|-
CASSLDRARNTIYF
TGTGCCAGCAGCCTGGACAGGGCTAGAAACACCATATATTTT
>TRBV5-4|TRBJ1-2|TRBD1|-
CASSFRQGAGGYGYTF
TGTGCCAGCAGCTTCCGACAGGGGGCAGGCGGCTATGGCTACACCTTC
>TRBV18|TRBJ2-7|TRBD1|-
CASSPISQGAEQYF
TGTGCCAGCTCACCAATCTCCCAGGGGGCCGAGCAGTACTTC
>TRBV18|TRBJ1-1|-|-
CASSPEGIAEAFF
TGTGCCAGCTCACCGGAGGGGATTGCTGAAGCTTTCTTT
>TRBV6-5|TRBJ1-2|TRBD1|-
CASSLRQGSYGYTF
TGTGCCAGCAGTCTCCGACAGGGGAGCTATGGCTACACCTTC
>TRBV28|TRBJ1-3|-|-
CASSSARGAGNTIYF
TGTGCCAGCAGTTCCGCCAGGGGAGCTGGAAACACCATATATTTT
>TRBV18|TRBJ1-2|TRBD1|-
CASSLQGQNYGYTF
TGTGCCAGCTCCCTTCAGGGACAGAACTATGGCTACACCTTC
>TRBV14|TRBJ1-4|-|-
CASSPQQGHWNEKLFF
TGTGCCAGCAGCCCGCAGCAGGGGCATTGGAATGAAAAACTGTTTTTT
>TRBV7-2|TRBJ2-7|TRBD2|-
CASSLVLAGDEQYF
TGTGCCAGCAGCTTAGTGCTAGCGGGAGACGAGCAGTACTTC
>TRBV29-1|TRBJ1-2|-|-
CSVGASAGYGYTF
TGCAGCGTTGGGGCTTCTGCGGGCTATGGCTACACCTTC
>TRBV9|TRBJ2-1|TRBD2|-
CASSPQWGTSGTSSYNEQFF
TGTGCCAGCAGCCCCCAATGGGGGACTAGCGGGACGAGCTCCTACAATGAGCAGTTCTTC
>TRBV2|TRBJ1-1|-|many
CASRISMNTEAFF
TGTGCCAGCAGAATTAGTATGAACACTGAAGCTTTCTTT
>TRBV6-5|TRBJ1-1|-|-
CASRRWKNTEAFF
TGTGCCAGCAGGAGGTGGAAGAACACTGAAGCTTTCTTT
>TRBV5-1|TRBJ1-2|TRBD1|-
CASSYPRDSLTFYGYTF
TGCGCCAGCTCATATCCCCGGGACAGCCTAACCTTCTATGGCTACACCTTC
>TRBV9|TRBJ1-2|TRBD1|-
CASSATGGYGYTF
TGTGCCAGCAGCGCCACAGGGGGCTATGGCTACACCTTC
>TRBV7-9|TRBJ2-1|TRBD1|-
CASSSNRGLSYNEQFF
TGTGCCAGCAGCTCCAACAGGGGGCTCTCCTACAATGAGCAGTTCTTC